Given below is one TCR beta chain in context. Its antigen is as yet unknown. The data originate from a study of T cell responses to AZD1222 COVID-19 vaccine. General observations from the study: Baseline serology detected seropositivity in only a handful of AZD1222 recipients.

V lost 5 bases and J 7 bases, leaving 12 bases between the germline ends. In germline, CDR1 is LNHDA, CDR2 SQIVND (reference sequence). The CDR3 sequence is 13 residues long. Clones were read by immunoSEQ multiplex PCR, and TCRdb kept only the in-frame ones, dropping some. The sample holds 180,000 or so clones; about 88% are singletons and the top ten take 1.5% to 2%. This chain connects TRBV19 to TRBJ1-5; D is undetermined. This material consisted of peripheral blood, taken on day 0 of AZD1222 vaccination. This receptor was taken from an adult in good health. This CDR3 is CASSLQRGQPQHF. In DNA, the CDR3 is TGTGCCAGTAGTCTCCAGCGCGGGCAGCCCCAGCATTTT.